This record covers a single T cell receptor (beta chain). The data derive from a study of shared clonotypes between healthy human individuals. For the study at large: Every donor yielded three CD4 naive, three CD4 memory, two CD8 naive and one CD8 memory plate.

The assay was immunoSEQ multiplex PCR, and TCRdb's table has in-frame clones only and misses some. The data show around 1.1 million clones, 78% seen once. V was cut by 4 bases and J by 4 bases, with 13 bases left in between. The CDR3 has 14 residues. The germline CDR1 and CDR2 sequences are SGHAT and FQNNGV. The sequenced material came from memory CD4+ T cells from PBMCs. Specified subset: CD45RA-negative fraction. The rearrangement links TRBV11-2 to TRBJ1-1; TRBD1 is a possible D gene (5 bases). This receptor was obtained from a man younger than 30 in good health. Some clones in this sample may be carry-over from other donors' samples. CDR3 bases: TGTGCCAGCAGCTGGGGCTTAGGGTTCACTGAAGCTTTCTTT. Its protein is CASSWGLGFTEAFF. The variable domain in full, with the rest retrieved from reference TRBV11-2 and TRBJ1-1, is EAGVAQSPRYKIIEKRQSVAFWCNPISGHATLYWYQQILGQGPKLLIQFQNNGVVDDSQLPKDRFSAERLKGVDSTLKIQPAKLEDSAVYLCASSWGLGFTEAFFGQGTRLTVV.